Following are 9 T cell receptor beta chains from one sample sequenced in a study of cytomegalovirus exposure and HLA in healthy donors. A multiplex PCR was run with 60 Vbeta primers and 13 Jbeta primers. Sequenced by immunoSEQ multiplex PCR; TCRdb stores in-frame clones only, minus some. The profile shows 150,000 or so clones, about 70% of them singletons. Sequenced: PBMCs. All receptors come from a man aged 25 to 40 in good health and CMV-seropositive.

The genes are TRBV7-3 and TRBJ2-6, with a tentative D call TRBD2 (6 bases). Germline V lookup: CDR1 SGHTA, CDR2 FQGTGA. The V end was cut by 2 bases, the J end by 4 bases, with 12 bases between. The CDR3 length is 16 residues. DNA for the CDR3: TGTGCCAGCAGCTTACGGTGGGACTCGGGGGCCAACGTCCTGACTTTC. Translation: CASSLRWDSGANVLTF.

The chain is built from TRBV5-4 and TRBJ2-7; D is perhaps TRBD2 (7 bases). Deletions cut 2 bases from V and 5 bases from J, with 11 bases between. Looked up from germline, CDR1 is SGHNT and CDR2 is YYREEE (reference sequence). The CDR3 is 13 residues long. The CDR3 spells CASSLGGADEQYF. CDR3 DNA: TGTGCCAGCAGCTTAGGGGGGGCCGACGAGCAGTACTTC. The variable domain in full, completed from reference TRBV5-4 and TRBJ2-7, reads ETGVTQSPTHLIKTRGQQVTLRCSSQSGHNTVSWYQQALGQGPQFIFQYYREEENGRGNFPPRFSGLQFPNYSSELNVNALELDDSALYLCASSLGGADEQYFGPGTRLTVT.

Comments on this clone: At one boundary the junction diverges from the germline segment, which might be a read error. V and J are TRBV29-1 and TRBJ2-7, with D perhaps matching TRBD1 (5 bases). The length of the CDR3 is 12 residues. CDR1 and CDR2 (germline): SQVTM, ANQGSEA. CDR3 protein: CSAWTPTYERYF. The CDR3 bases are TGCAGCGCCTGGACACCAACCTACGAGCGGTACTTC.

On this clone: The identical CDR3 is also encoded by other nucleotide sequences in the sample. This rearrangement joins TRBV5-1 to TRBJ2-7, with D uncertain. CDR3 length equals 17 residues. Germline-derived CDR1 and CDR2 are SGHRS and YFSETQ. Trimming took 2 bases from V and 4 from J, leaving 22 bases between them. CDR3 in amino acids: CASSFFFKQKAAYEQYF. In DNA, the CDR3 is TGCGCCAGCAGCTTTTTTTTCAAGCAGAAGGCGGCATACGAGCAGTACTTC.

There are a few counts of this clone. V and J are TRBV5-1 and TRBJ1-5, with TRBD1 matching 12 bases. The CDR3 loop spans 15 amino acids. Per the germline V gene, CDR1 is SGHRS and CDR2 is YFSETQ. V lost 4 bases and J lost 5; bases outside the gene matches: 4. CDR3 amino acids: CASSPGQGAYQPQHF. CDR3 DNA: TGCGCCAGCAGCCCGGGACAGGGGGCTTATCAGCCCCAGCATTTT.

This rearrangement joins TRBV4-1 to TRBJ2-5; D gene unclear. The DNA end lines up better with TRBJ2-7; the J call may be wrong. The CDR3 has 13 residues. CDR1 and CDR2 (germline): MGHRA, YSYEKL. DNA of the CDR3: TGCGCCAGCAGCCAAGAAGTTTCCTACGAGCAGTACTTC. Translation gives CASSQEVSYEQYF.

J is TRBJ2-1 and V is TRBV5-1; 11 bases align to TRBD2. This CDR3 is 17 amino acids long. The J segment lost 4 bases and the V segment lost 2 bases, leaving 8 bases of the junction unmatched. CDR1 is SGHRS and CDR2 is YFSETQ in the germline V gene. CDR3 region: CASSFEGTSGGYNEQFF. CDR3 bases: TGCGCCAGCAGCTTCGAAGGGACTAGCGGAGGTTACAATGAGCAGTTCTTC. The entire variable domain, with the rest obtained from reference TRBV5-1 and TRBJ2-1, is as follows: KAGVTQTPRYLIKTRGQQVTLSCSPISGHRSVSWYQQTPGQGLQFLFEYFSETQRNKGNFPGRFSGRQFSNSRSEMNVSTLELGDSALYLCASSFEGTSGGYNEQFFGPGTRLTVL.

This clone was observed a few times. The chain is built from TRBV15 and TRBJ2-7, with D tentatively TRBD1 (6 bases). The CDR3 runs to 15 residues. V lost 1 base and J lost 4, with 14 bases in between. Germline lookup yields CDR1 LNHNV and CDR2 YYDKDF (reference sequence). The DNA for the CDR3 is TGTGCCACCAGCAGAGTGGAGACAGGATATTACGAGCAGTACTTC. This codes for CATSRVETGYYEQYF.

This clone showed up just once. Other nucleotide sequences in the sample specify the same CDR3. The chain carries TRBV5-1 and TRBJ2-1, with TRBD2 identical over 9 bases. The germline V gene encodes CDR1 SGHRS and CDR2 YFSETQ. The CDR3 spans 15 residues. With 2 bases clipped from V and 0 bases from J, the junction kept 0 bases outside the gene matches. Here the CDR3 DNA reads TGCGCCAGCAGCTTTAGCGGGAGCTCCTACAATGAGCAGTTCTTC. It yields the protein CASSFSGSSYNEQFF.